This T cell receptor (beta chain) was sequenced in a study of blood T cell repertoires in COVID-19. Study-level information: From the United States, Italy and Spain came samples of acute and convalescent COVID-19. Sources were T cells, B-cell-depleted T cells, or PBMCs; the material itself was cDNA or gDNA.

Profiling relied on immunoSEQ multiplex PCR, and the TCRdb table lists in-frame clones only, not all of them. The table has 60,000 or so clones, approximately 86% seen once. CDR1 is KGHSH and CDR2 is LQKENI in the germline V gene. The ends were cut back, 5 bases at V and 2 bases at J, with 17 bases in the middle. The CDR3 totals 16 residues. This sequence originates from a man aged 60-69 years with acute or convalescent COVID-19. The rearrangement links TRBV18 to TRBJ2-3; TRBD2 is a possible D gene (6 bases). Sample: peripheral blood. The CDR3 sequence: CASSEKLAGDTDTQYF. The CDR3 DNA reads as TGTGCCAGCTCAGAGAAACTAGCCGGGGACACAGATACGCAGTATTTT.